The rows below give T cell receptor beta chains drawn from one sample of a study of graft-versus-host responses after intestinal transplantation. Produced via immunoSEQ multiplex PCR; TCRdb's table is partial and in-frame only. The table includes about 13,000 clones, about 67% detected once. The source was ileum tissue, collected 16 days after intestinal transplant. These receptors came from a human patient who received an intestinal transplant, so some T cells may come from the graft donor. Both conserved end residues are part of each CDR3. The D gene is left open where the match is weak. The listing skips clone size in some rows; elsewhere it reads once, few, many or a size class.

v_gene	j_gene	abundance	d_gene	CDR3aa	CDR3nt
TRBV6-6	TRBJ2-7	once	.	CASSWLGGSYEQYF	TGTGCCAGCAGCTGGCTTGGCGGCTCCTACGAGCAGTACTTC
TRBV4-1	TRBJ2-1	.	TRBD2	CAAGGPSTYNEQFF	TGCGCCGCGGGGGGGCCTAGCACCTACAATGAGCAGTTCTTC
TRBV11-3	TRBJ2-7	.	.	CASGPTQATYEQYF	TGTGCCAGCGGACCTACACAGGCAACCTACGAGCAGTACTTC
TRBV5-1	TRBJ1-2	.	TRBD1	CASSPKEAQGAFGYTF	TGCGCCAGCAGCCCCAAAGAGGCACAGGGGGCGTTTGGCTACACCTTC
TRBV5-1	TRBJ2-7	.	TRBD1	CASSRDRGHEQYF	TGCGCCAGCAGCCGGGACAGGGGCCACGAGCAGTACTTC
TRBV6-1	TRBJ1-2	.	TRBD1	CASRIVTGGRGYTF	TGTGCCAGCAGGATCGTAACAGGGGGCAGGGGCTACACCTTC
TRBV10-1	TRBJ1-3	.	.	CASSDPGASGNTIYF	TGCGCCAGCAGTGATCCGGGAGCCTCTGGAAACACCATATATTTT
TRBV7-9	TRBJ2-7	few	TRBD2	CASSLVLAPYEQYF	TGTGCCAGCAGCTTAGTACTAGCGCCCTACGAGCAGTACTTC
TRBV16	TRBJ1-2	.	.	CASSQFWGQGISTF	.
TRBV2	TRBJ2-3	.	TRBD2	CASSEGLAVTDTQYF	TGTGCCAGCAGTGAAGGACTAGCGGTCACAGATACGCAGTATTTT
TRBV28	TRBJ2-1	.	TRBD1	CASRQDRGLRSYNEQFF	TGTGCCAGCCGACAAGACAGGGGACTTCGCTCCTACAATGAGCAGTTCTTC
TRBV25-1	TRBJ1-4	.	.	CASSESSGEGVNEKLFF	TGTGCCAGCAGTGAGTCCTCCGGGGAAGGCGTTAATGAAAAACTGTTTTTT
TRBV14	TRBJ2-3	.	TRBD1	CASSQSTGKDDCRDTQYF	TGTGCCAGCAGCCAATCGACAGGGAAAGATGATTGCCGAGATACGCAGTATTTT
TRBV4-1	TRBJ2-7	.	TRBD1	CASSQGLWTGFYEQYF	TGCGCCAGCAGCCAAGGTCTCTGGACAGGTTTCTACGAGCAGTACTTC
TRBV10-2	TRBJ2-2	.	.	CASVSFESGTNTGELFF	TGCGCCAGCGTCTCATTCGAAAGTGGGACTAACACCGGGGAGCTGTTTTTT
TRBV6-6	TRBJ1-1	.	.	CASTPGHANTEAFF	TGTGCCAGCACCCCGGGACACGCGAACACTGAAGCTTTCTTT
TRBV2	TRBJ1-1	.	.	CASSLDLNTEAFF	TGTGCCAGCAGCCTCGACTTGAACACTGAAGCTTTCTTT
TRBV9	TRBJ2-5	.	.	CASSVGRQVSETQYF	TGTGCCAGCAGCGTAGGACGACAGGTTAGCGAGACCCAGTACTTC
TRBV13	TRBJ1-6	few	.	CASSPATGNSPLHF	TGTGCCAGCAGCCCCGCGACGGGTAATTCACCCCTCCACTTT
TRBV28	TRBJ2-4	.	TRBD1	CASSQGALAKNIQYF	TGTGCCAGCAGTCAGGGGGCTCTAGCCAAAAACATTCAGTACTTC
TRBV7-3	TRBJ2-2	.	.	CASSFLGGANTGELFF	TGTGCCAGCAGCTTCCTGGGGGGAGCGAACACCGGGGAGCTGTTTTTT
TRBV7-9	TRBJ2-1	.	.	CASSLAGASERDEQFF	TGTGCCAGCAGCTTAGCGGGTGCCTCGGAACGGGATGAGCAGTTCTTC
TRBV29-1	TRBJ2-2	.	TRBD2	CSVVGGGTGELFF	TGCAGCGTTGTGGGGGGGGGCACCGGGGAGCTGTTTTTT
TRBV16	TRBJ1-2	.	.	CASSQDPRGYRGYTF	TGTGCCAGCAGCCAAGACCCAAGGGGATATCGTGGCTACACCTTC
TRBV9	TRBJ2-2	few	.	CASSVGRRDTGELFF	TGTGCCAGCAGCGTAGGACGGCGGGACACCGGGGAGCTGTTTTTT
TRBV29-1	TRBJ2-5	.	TRBD2	CSVDGLAGGRAQETQYF	TGCAGCGTTGACGGACTAGCGGGAGGGCGGGCCCAAGAGACCCAGTACTTC
TRBV28	TRBJ2-7	.	.	CASSFTTGAYEQYF	TGTGCCAGCAGTTTCACGACAGGTGCCTACGAGCAGTACTTC
TRBV19	TRBJ2-3	once	.	CASSNTGGADTQYF	TGTGCCAGTAGCAATACGGGGGGCGCAGATACGCAGTATTTT
TRBV7-3	TRBJ2-1	once	.	CASSLVSGVVNEQFF	TGTGCCAGCAGCTTAGTTTCAGGGGTGGTAAATGAGCAGTTCTTC
TRBV11-3	TRBJ2-1	.	.	CASSLGAGAASGGEQFF	TGTGCCAGCAGCTTAGGTGCGGGGGCGGCCTCGGGGGGTGAGCAGTTCTTC
TRBV4-3	TRBJ2-7	.	TRBD2	CASSQVASGPYEQYF	TGCGCCAGCAGCCAAGTTGCTAGCGGGCCATACGAGCAGTACTTC
TRBV11-2	TRBJ1-6	.	.	CASSLEVRGPLNSPLHF	TGTGCCAGCAGCTTAGAAGTACGGGGTCCCCTGAATTCACCCCTCCACTTT
TRBV7-9	TRBJ2-2	.	.	CASSPTEVPGELFF	TGTGCCAGCAGCCCGACGGAGGTCCCCGGGGAGCTGTTTTTT
TRBV7-7	TRBJ2-7	.	TRBD2	CAINLNVAGSYEQYF	TGTGCTATCAATTTAAACGTAGCGGGAAGCTACGAGCAGTACTTC
TRBV4-2	TRBJ1-1	.	TRBD1	CASSDLTGVDTEAFF	TGTGCCAGCAGCGACCTGACAGGGGTGGACACTGAAGCTTTCTTT
TRBV28	TRBJ1-6	.	.	CATGLRGSPLHF	TGTGCCACCGGACTTCGCGGATCACCCCTCCACTTT
TRBV6-1	TRBJ1-1	few	TRBD1	CASSDFDRGNTEAFF	TGTGCCAGCAGTGATTTCGACAGGGGGAACACTGAAGCTTTCTTT
TRBV15	TRBJ2-2	.	TRBD2	CATSRGPPGLASYGELFF	TGTGCCACCAGCAGAGGTCCACCGGGACTAGCATCTTACGGGGAGCTGTTTTTT
TRBV5-6	TRBJ1-5	few	.	CASSLGGAGPQHF	TGTGCCAGCAGCTTGGGTGGCGCGGGTCCCCAGCATTTT
TRBV10-3	TRBJ2-7	.	TRBD2	CAIRDSKGLAGNEQYF	TGTGCCATCAGGGATTCGAAGGGACTAGCGGGAAACGAGCAGTACTTC
TRBV5-4	TRBJ2-2	.	TRBD1	CASSLAQGAPTGELFF	TGTGCCAGCAGCTTGGCCCAGGGGGCGCCCACCGGGGAGCTGTTTTTT
TRBV25-1	TRBJ1-1	.	TRBD1	CASRIFGTGQTEAFF	TGTGCCAGCAGGATATTCGGGACAGGGCAAACTGAAGCTTTCTTT
TRBV6-5	TRBJ2-1	few	TRBD1	CASRYRDSSYNEQFF	TGTGCCAGCAGGTATCGGGACAGTTCTTACAATGAGCAGTTCTTC
TRBV6-5	TRBJ2-7	medium-sized	TRBD1	CASSRQGSSYEQYF	TGTGCCAGCAGTCGACAGGGGAGCTCCTACGAGCAGTACTTC
TRBV7-3	TRBJ2-3	.	TRBD1	CASSSTGADTQYF	TGTGCCAGCAGCTCTACAGGGGCAGATACGCAGTATTTT
TRBV25-1	TRBJ2-1	.	TRBD1	CASSGTGNEQFF	TGTGCCAGCAGTGGGACAGGCAATGAGCAGTTCTTC
TRBV29-1	TRBJ1-2	few	TRBD1	CSVEKGQVYGYTF	TGCAGCGTTGAAAAGGGACAGGTCTATGGCTACACCTTC
TRBV2	TRBJ2-6	.	.	CASFHPSRSSGANVLTF	TGTGCCAGCTTCCACCCTTCCCGCAGCTCTGGGGCCAACGTCCTGACTTTC
TRBV19	TRBJ1-1	once	.	CASSIAVMNTEAFF	TGTGCCAGTAGTATCGCAGTAATGAACACTGAAGCTTTCTTT
TRBV14	TRBJ2-7	.	.	CASSTRIRYVEQYF	TGTGCCAGCAGCACCCGAATCCGGTACGTCGAGCAGTACTTC
TRBV10-1	TRBJ2-2	.	TRBD2	CASSVAGLTNTGELFF	TGCGCCAGCAGTGTAGCGGGACTGACGAACACCGGGGAGCTGTTTTTT
TRBV7-6	TRBJ2-3	.	TRBD2	CASSSRLAGASADTQYF	TGTGCCAGCAGCTCCCGTCTAGCGGGAGCCAGTGCAGATACGCAGTATTTT
TRBV6-5	TRBJ1-1	.	.	CASSYSTGEAFF	TGTGCCAGCAGTTACTCGACAGGTGAAGCTTTCTTT
TRBV27	TRBJ2-1	.	TRBD2	CASSLWAGTSGSEQFF	TGTGCCAGCAGTTTATGGGCCGGGACTAGCGGGAGTGAGCAGTTCTTC
TRBV27	TRBJ2-1	.	TRBD2	CASSTRTSDRYNEQFF	TGTGCCAGCAGTACCCGGACTAGCGATCGCTACAATGAGCAGTTCTTC